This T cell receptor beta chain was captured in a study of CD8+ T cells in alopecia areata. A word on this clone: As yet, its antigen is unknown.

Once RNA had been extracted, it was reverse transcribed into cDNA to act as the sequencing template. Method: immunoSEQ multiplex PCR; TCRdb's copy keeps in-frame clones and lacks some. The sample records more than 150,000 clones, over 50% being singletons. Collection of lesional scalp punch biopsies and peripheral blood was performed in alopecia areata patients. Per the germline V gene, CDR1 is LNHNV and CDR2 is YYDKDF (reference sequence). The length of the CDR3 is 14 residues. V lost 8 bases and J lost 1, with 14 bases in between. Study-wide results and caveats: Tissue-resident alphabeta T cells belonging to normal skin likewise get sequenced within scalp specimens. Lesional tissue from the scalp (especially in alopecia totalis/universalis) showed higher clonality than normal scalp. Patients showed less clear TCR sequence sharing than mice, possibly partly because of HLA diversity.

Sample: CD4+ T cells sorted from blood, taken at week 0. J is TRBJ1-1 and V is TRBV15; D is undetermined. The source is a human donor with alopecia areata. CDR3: CATARARANTEAFF. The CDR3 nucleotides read TGTGCCACCGCCCGGGCCCGGGCGAACACTGAAGCTTTCTTT.